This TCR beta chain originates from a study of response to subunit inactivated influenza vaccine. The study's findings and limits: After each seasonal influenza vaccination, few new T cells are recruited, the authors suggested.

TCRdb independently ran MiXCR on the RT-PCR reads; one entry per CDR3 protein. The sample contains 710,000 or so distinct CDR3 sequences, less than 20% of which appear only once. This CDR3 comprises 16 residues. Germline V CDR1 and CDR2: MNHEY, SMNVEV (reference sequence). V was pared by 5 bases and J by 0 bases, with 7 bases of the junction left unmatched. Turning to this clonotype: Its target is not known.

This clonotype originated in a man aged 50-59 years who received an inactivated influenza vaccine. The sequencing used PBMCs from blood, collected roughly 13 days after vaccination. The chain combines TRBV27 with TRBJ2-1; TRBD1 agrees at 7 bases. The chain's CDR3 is CASSTWDSSSYNEQFF. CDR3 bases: TGTGCCAGCAGTACGTGGGACAGCAGCTCCTACAATGAGCAGTTCTTC.